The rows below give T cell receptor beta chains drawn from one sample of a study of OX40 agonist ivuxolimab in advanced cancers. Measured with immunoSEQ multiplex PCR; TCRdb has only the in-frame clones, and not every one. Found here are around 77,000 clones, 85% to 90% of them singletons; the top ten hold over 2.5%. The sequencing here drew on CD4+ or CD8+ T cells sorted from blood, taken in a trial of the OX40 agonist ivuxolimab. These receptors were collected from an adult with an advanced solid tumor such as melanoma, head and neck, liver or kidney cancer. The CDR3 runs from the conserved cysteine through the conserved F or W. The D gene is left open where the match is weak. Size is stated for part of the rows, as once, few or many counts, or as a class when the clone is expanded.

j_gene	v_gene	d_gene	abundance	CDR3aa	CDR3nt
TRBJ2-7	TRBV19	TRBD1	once	CASSIDRTGSYEQYF	TGTGCCAGTAGTATAGATCGGACAGGCTCCTACGAGCAGTACTTC
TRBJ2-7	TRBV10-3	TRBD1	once	CAIRDRGQTYEQYF	TGTGCCATCAGAGACAGGGGGCAGACCTACGAGCAGTACTTC
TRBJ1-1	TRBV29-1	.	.	CSAPGRRNTEAFF	TGCAGCGCACCGGGACGCCGAAACACTGAAGCTTTCTTT
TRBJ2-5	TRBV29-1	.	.	CSVVRGPQETQYF	TGCAGCGTCGTGCGGGGGCCCCAAGAGACCCAGTACTTC
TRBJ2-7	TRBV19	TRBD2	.	CASSIRRLAGAEQYF	TGTGCCAGTAGTATAAGACGCCTAGCGGGAGCCGAGCAGTACTTC
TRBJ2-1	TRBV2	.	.	CASRDQDQCFF	TGTGCCAGCAGAGATCAGGATCAGTGTTTCTTC
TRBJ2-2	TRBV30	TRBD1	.	CAWSVVGQGSGELFF	TGTGCCTGGAGCGTTGTGGGACAGGGGTCCGGGGAGCTGTTTTTT
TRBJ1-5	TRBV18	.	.	CASSLSGASNQPQHF	TGTGCCAGCTCGTTGTCAGGGGCAAGCAATCAGCCCCAGCATTTT
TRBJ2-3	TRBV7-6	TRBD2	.	CASSLMIAGSTDTQYF	TGTGCCAGCAGCTTAATGATAGCGGGGAGTACAGATACGCAGTATTTT
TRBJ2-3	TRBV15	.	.	CATSRDTGYTDTQYF	TGTGCCACCAGCAGAGATACAGGGTACACAGATACGCAGTATTTT
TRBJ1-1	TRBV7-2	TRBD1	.	CASSLFGTAMNTEAFF	TGTGCCAGCAGCTTATTCGGGACAGCTATGAACACTGAAGCTTTCTTT
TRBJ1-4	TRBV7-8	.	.	CASSLVVDRGAYREKLFF	TGTGCCAGCAGCTTAGTGGTGGACAGAGGAGCGTATAGAGAAAAACTGTTTTTT
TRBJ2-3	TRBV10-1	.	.	CASSSLRDTQYF	TGCGCCAGCAGTTCGCTACGAGATACGCAGTATTTT
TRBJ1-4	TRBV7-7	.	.	CASSPREGEKLFF	TGTGCTAGCAGTCCAAGGGAGGGAGAAAAACTGTTTTTT
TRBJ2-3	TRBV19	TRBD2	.	CATRIGGGFNTQYF	TGTGCCACTCGGATCGGGGGGGGTTTCAATACGCAGTATTTT
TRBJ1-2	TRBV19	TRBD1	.	CASSTWDSAYGYTF	TGTGCCAGTAGTACTTGGGACAGCGCCTATGGCTACACCTTC
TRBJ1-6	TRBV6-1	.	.	CASSGVAGEIHPLHF	TGTGCCAGCAGTGGCGTAGCGGGGGAAATTCACCCCCTCCACTTT
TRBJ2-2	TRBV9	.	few	CASSVGGTGTGELFF	TGTGCCAGCAGCGTAGGTGGTACAGGCACCGGGGAGCTGTTTTTT
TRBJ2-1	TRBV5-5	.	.	CASSLIGAGYNEQFF	TGTGCCAGCAGCTTAATAGGGGCCGGATACAATGAGCAGTTCTTC
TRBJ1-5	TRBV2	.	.	CASRPGSEGQPQHF	TGTGCCAGCAGACCGGGCTCCGAAGGCCAGCCCCAGCATTTT
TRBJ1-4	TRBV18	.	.	CASSPGGRREKLFF	TGTGCCAGCTCACCGGGGGGTCGCCGTGAAAAACTGTTTTTT
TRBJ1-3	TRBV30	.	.	CAWGPGGAGNTIYF	TGTGCCTGGGGCCCTGGGGGAGCTGGAAACACCATATATTTT
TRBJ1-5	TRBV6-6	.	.	CASSSSLSQPQHF	TGTGCCAGCAGTTCTTCCCTTAGTCAGCCCCAGCATTTT